The 14 T cell receptor beta chains below come from one sample, sequenced in a study of blood T cells in healthy people across ages. Then a second PCR, running roughly 7 to 11 cycles, was carried out with a sample-barcoded 5' primer and a J-beta primer mix. TCRdb redid the calling of the 5' RACE reads with MiXCR, one entry per CDR3 protein. This sample yields hundreds of thousands of distinct CDR3 sequences, of which around 43% are seen a single time; 25% to 35% belongs to the top ten. Sequenced: blood. Receptor source: a man older than 75 in good health.

This clonotype was seen a handful of times. This chain links TRBV6-2 or TRBV6-3 with TRBJ2-1, with 9 bases lining up with TRBD2. The CDR3 covers 16 residues. The germline V gene encodes CDR1 MNHEY and CDR2 SVGEGT. Trimming removed 4 bases from V and 8 bases from J; junction bases left unmatched: 12. The CDR3 sequence: CASSFKRGDSWDEQFF. In DNA form, the CDR3 reads TGTGCCAGCAGTTTTAAGCGGGGGGATTCCTGGGATGAGCAGTTCTTC.

This clonotype was counted only a few times. This chain links TRBV7-2 with TRBJ2-3; TRBD2 matches 8 bases. Germline assignment: CDR1 SGHTA and CDR2 FQGNSA. V was pared by 5 bases and J by 4 bases, with 11 bases of the junction left unmatched. CDR3 size: 16 residues. The chain's CDR3 is CASSPPGTRRADTQYF. For the CDR3, the DNA is TGTGCCAGCAGCCCTCCGGGGACTAGGAGGGCAGATACGCAGTATTTT. Together with reference TRBV7-2 and TRBJ2-3, the CDR3 gives the full variable domain: GAGVSQSPSNKVTEKGKDVELRCDPISGHTALYWYRQSLGQGLEFLIYFQGNSAPDKSGLPSDRFSAERTGGSVSTLTIQRTQQEDSAVYLCASSPPGTRRADTQYFGPGTRLTVL.

J is TRBJ2-1 and V is TRBV6-1; no definite D call. Germline CDR1 and CDR2: MNHNS and SASEGT. The CDR3 is 12 amino acids. Trimming stripped 4 bases from V and 7 bases from J, with 8 bases between. The DNA of the CDR3 is TGTGCCAGCAGTGCGATCCAGAATGAGCAGTTCTTC. Amino acids: CASSAIQNEQFF.

The J gene is TRBJ2-2, the V gene TRBV6-2 or TRBV6-3, with 8 bases identical to TRBD1. The CDR3 loop spans 14 amino acids. The germline V gene has CDR1 MNHEY and CDR2 SVGEGT. J gave up 0 bases and V 9 bases, and 3 bases lay outside the gene matches. CDR3 sequence: CARTGAPNTGELFF. CDR3 in DNA: TGTGCCAGGACAGGGGCTCCGAACACCGGGGAGCTGTTTTTT.

The sample holds many counts of this clonotype. This rearrangement joins TRBV6-5 to TRBJ2-1; tentatively, D is TRBD1 (6 bases). The CDR3 has 12 residues. V was pared by 4 bases and J by 7 bases, with 8 bases between. Per germline, CDR1 MNHEY and CDR2 SVGAGI. The CDR3 nucleotides are TGTGCCAGCAGTTCAGACAGGAATGAGCAGTTCTTC. Its protein product is CASSSDRNEQFF.

The V and J genes are TRBV4-3 and TRBJ1-2, with TRBD1 as a possible D gene (5 bases). V lost 3 bases, J lost 8 bases, and 10 bases lay in between. There are 12 residues in the CDR3. Germline CDR1 reads LGHNA; CDR2 reads YSLEER. For the CDR3, the DNA is TGCGCCAGCAGCCACCCCAGGGTCGGCTACACCTTC. Translated: CASSHPRVGYTF.

The V and J genes are TRBV12-3 or TRBV12-4 and TRBJ1-4; TRBD1 matches at 9 bases. The CDR3 loop spans 15 amino acids. Trimming cost V 5 bases and J 5 bases; bases outside gene matches: 6. The CDR3 is CASSPGTGKNEKLFF. The CDR3 DNA reads TGTGCCAGCAGTCCCGGGACAGGGAAGAATGAAAAACTGTTTTTT.

The chain uses TRBV20-1 and TRBJ2-3; TRBD2 is a possible D gene (6 bases). Germline loops: CDR1 DFQATT, CDR2 SNEGSKA (reference sequence). The V end lost 1 base, the J end lost 1 base, and 12 bases lay between the germline ends. This CDR3 region has 15 residues. The CDR3 protein is CSARGGTSRTDTQYF. CDR3 nucleotide sequence: TGCAGTGCTAGAGGTGGGACTTCCCGCACAGATACGCAGTATTTT.

J is TRBJ2-7 and V is TRBV7-2, with 9 bases fitting TRBD2. J lost 4 bases, V lost 5 bases, and 6 bases had no gene match. Germline lookup yields CDR1 SGHTA and CDR2 FQGNSA. The CDR3 spans 14 residues. The CDR3 reads CASSPGSGGYEQYF. CDR3 sequence (DNA): TGTGCCAGCAGCCCCGGGAGCGGGGGGTACGAGCAGTACTTC.

The V and J genes are TRBV5-1 and TRBJ2-7; D perhaps matches TRBD2 (6 bases). Germline lookup yields CDR1 SGHRS and CDR2 YFSETQ. Trimming removed 5 bases from V and 3 bases from J, with 15 bases in between. The CDR3 length is 14 residues. The DNA for the CDR3 is TGCGCCAGCAGTTACACCCCGACTAGCTACGAGCAGTACTTC. This codes for CASSYTPTSYEQYF.

This clonotype was recorded a few times. This sequence joins TRBV5-6 and TRBJ2-5; D is perhaps TRBD2 (7 bases). This CDR3 contains 14 residues. With 6 bases removed from V and 1 base from J, the gap between germline ends came to 13 bases. The V gene's germline CDR1 is SGHDT and CDR2 YYEEEE. The CDR3 loop is CASKRRGPQETQYF. CDR3 DNA sequence: TGTGCCAGCAAAAGGCGGGGGCCCCAAGAGACCCAGTACTTC.

V usage is TRBV12-3 or TRBV12-4 and J usage is TRBJ1-3; D not resolved. With 6 bases removed from V and 4 bases from J, the gap between germline ends came to 7 bases. CDR3 length: 12 amino acids. This CDR3 reads CASRQVGNTIYF. The CDR3 coding sequence is TGTGCCAGCAGACAAGTCGGAAACACCATATATTTT.

CDR3 loop: CSARDPRGGTFYEQFF. CDR3 DNA sequence: TGCAGTGCTAGAGATCCGAGAGGGGGGACATTCTACGAGCAGTTCTTC. The rearrangement uses TRBV20-1 and TRBJ2-1; either TRBD1 or TRBD2 may supply D (6 bases each). The CDR3 spans 16 residues. Germline V CDR1 and CDR2: DFQATT, SNEGSKA (reference sequence). V was trimmed by 0 bases and J by 10 bases, leaving 22 bases between them.

The V and J genes are TRBV4-3 and TRBJ2-3, with D possibly TRBD2 on 6 matching bases. Between the trimmed V and J ends, which lost 0 bases and 2 bases, there was a span of 12 bases. The CDR3 runs to 16 residues. Germline values: CDR1 LGHNA, CDR2 YSLEER. CDR3 nucleotide sequence: TGCGCCAGCAGCCAAGATTGGATAGCGGACACAGATACGCAGTATTTT. It codes for CASSQDWIADTDTQYF.